This T cell receptor (beta chain) was recorded in a study of Graves' ophthalmopathy and Graves' hyperthyroidism. Overall study findings and caveats: An 81.08% specificity and roughly 90% sensitivity were achieved by a 13-signature model that separated ophthalmopathy from stable hyperthyroidism. Blood was where most expanded thyroid clonotypes above 0.001 frequency also turned up.

In germline, CDR1 is SEHNR, CDR2 FQNEAQ (reference sequence). V was trimmed by 5 bases and J by 3 bases, leaving 13 bases between them. This CDR3 is 15 amino acids long. Thyroid ultrasound, orbital computed tomography, TRAb, serum thyroxine and clinical symptoms formed the basis of diagnosis. With respect to this clonotype: The antigen is not known. This sequence may be a read error, since a much larger clone differs from it by one base.

The sequenced template was RNA, covering the TCR beta CDR3 region. HTBI primers primed a first-round RT-PCR, and a second-round multiplex PCR followed. TCRdb ran MiXCR on the multiplex PCR reads and lists one entry per CDR3 protein. The table has more than 550,000 distinct CDR3 sequences, 35% to 50% seen once. The chain employs TRBV7-9 and TRBJ2-2; a possible D gene is TRBD1 (5 bases). The sequenced material came from peripheral blood. The TCR originated in an adult man with Graves' ophthalmopathy. For the CDR3, the DNA is TGTGCCAGCAGCCCGCAGGGAACGGACACCGGGGAGCTGTTTTTT. Translation gives CASSPQGTDTGELFF. Drawing the rest from reference TRBV7-9 and TRBJ2-2, the complete variable domain is DTGVSQNPRHKITKRGQNVTFRCDPISEHNRLYWYRQTLGQGPEFLTYFQNEAQLEKSRLLSDRFSAERPKGSFSTLEIQRTEQGDSAMYLCASSPQGTDTGELFFGEGSRLTVL.